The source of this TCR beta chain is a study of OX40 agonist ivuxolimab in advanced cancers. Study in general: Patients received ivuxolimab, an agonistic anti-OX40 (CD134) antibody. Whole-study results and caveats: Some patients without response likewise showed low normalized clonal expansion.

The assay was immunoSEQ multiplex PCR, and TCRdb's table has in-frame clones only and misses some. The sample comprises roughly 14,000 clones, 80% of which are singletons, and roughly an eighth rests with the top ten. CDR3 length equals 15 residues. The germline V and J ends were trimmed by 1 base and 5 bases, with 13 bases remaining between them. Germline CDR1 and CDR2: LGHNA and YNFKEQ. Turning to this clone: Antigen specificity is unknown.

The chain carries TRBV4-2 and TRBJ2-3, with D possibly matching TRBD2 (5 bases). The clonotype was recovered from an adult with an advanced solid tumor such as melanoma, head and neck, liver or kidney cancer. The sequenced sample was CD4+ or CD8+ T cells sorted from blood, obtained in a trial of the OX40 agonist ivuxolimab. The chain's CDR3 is CASSQVATRGDTQYF. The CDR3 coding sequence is TGTGCCAGCAGCCAAGTTGCTACCCGGGGAGATACGCAGTATTTT.